Listed below are T cell receptor beta chains from one sample, sequenced in a study of blood T cell repertoires in COVID-19. Data came from immunoSEQ multiplex PCR; TCRdb stores just in-frame clones and leaves some out. The sample lists about 270,000 clones; 80% to 95% were seen once. The sample taken for sequencing was peripheral blood. These receptors were collected from a person aged 18-29 years with COVID-19, enrolled during active disease. Each CDR3 is given with its conserved first and last residue. The D gene is left open where the match is weak. Some rows have no size entry. The others give once, few or many, or a class for an expanded clone.

J | size | D | V | DNA | CDR3
TRBJ1-1 | . | . | TRBV19 | TGTGCCAGTAGTATCGGGGGAGGTTCTGAAGCTTTCTTT | CASSIGGGSEAFF
TRBJ2-3 | . | TRBD1 | TRBV7-6 | TGTGCCAGCAGCTTAATCGGACAGGGAGGCACAGATACGCAGTATTTT | CASSLIGQGGTDTQYF
TRBJ2-5 | . | . | TRBV7-2 | TGTGCCAGCAGCTCACTGGGGGCCCCCCAAGAGACCCAGTACTTC | CASSSLGAPQETQYF
TRBJ2-5 | . | . | TRBV7-9 | TGTGCCAGCAGCTTATTCGGGAGCTCGGGGGAGACCCAGTACTTC | CASSLFGSSGETQYF
TRBJ2-2 | once | . | TRBV6-6 | TGTGCCAGCAGTTACTCCGTTACCGGGGAGCTGTTTTTT | CASSYSVTGELFF
TRBJ1-4 | . | TRBD1 | TRBV7-6 | TGTGCCAGCAGCGTAGGACAGGGGAGAACTAATGAAAAACTGTTTTTT | CASSVGQGRTNEKLFF
TRBJ1-4 | . | . | TRBV2 | TGTGCCAGCAGTGAGCAGGGAGAAAAACTGTTTTTT | CASSEQGEKLFF
TRBJ1-2 | . | . | TRBV7-9 | TGTGCCAGCATCGAACAGGAGAGCTATGGCTACACCTTC | CASIEQESYGYTF
TRBJ1-6 | . | . | TRBV4-3 | TGCGCCAGCAACGCCCTGGCGGGGGAAAATAATTCACCCCTCCACTTT | CASNALAGENNSPLHF
TRBJ1-1 | . | . | TRBV25-1 | TGTGCCAGCAGTGCATTATCCCAGGGAGCTTTCTTT | CASSALSQGAFF
TRBJ1-2 | . | . | TRBV19 | TGTGCCAGTAGTATTGGCAGGGTAGACGGCTACACCTTC | CASSIGRVDGYTF
TRBJ2-3 | . | TRBD2 | TRBV28 | TGTGCCAGCAGGGGACTAGCGGAACCAACAGATACGCAGTATTTT | CASRGLAEPTDTQYF
TRBJ2-1 | . | TRBD2 | TRBV19 | TGTGCCAGTAGTGGTGCCGGGACTAGCGGGGGTAATGAGCAGTTCTTC | CASSGAGTSGGNEQFF
TRBJ2-3 | . | . | TRBV13 | TGTGCCAGCAGCTTACTCCGAGATACGCAGTATTTT | CASSLLRDTQYF
TRBJ1-5 | . | . | TRBV28 | TGTGCCAGCAGTAGTTGGGACATCAAAACCGGCCCTAATCAGCCCCAGCATTTT | CASSSWDIKTGPNQPQHF
TRBJ1-2 | . | TRBD1 | TRBV27 | TGTGCCAGCAGTCCACAGGGGAACGCTAACTATGGCTACACCTTC | CASSPQGNANYGYTF
TRBJ2-7 | . | . | TRBV4-1 | TGCGCCAGCAGCCAAGTCGGCACGGGAGACGAGCAGTACTTC | CASSQVGTGDEQYF
TRBJ2-1 | . | TRBD1 | TRBV24-1 | TGTGCCACCAGTGATCCGGGACAGGGTCCTTACAATGAGCAGTTCTTC | CATSDPGQGPYNEQFF
TRBJ2-1 | few | TRBD2 | TRBV10-3 | TGTGCCATCGGGAGTCGGACTAGCGGGAGCAATGAGCAGTTCTTC | CAIGSRTSGSNEQFF
TRBJ2-7 | . | . | TRBV6-2/TRBV6-3 | TGTGCCAGCAGTTTTGAGGGGGGGAGCTCCTACGAGCAGTACTTC | CASSFEGGSSYEQYF
TRBJ2-7 | . | . | TRBV10-1 | TGCGCCAGCAGTGAGTCGAGGCAGGGGAGCGAGCAGTACTTC | CASSESRQGSEQYF
TRBJ2-1 | . | . | TRBV11-2 | TGTGCCAGCAGCTTCAGGGGGGACTCCTACAATGAGCAGTTCTTC | CASSFRGDSYNEQFF
TRBJ1-5 | . | . | TRBV2 | TGTGCCAGCAGCCGGCAGGTACTTCAGCCCCAGCATTTT | CASSRQVLQPQHF
TRBJ1-1 | once | TRBD1 | TRBV3-1/TRBV3-2 | TGTGCCAGCTCGGACAGGTTGAACACTGAAGCTTTCTTT | CASSDRLNTEAFF
TRBJ2-1 | . | . | TRBV4-2 | TGTGCCAGCAGCCAAGGCAGGGGAGAGCAGTTCTTC | CASSQGRGEQFF
TRBJ1-1 | . | . | TRBV29-1 | TGCAGCGCACACCAGGGGTTGCTCCCTGAAGCTTTCTTT | CSAHQGLLPEAFF
TRBJ2-3 | . | . | TRBV11-2 | TGTGCCAGCAGCTTAGTTCTCGGCACAGATACGCAGTATTTT | CASSLVLGTDTQYF
TRBJ2-3 | once | . | TRBV11-3 | TGTGCCAGCAGCTTCCCTCCGGATACGCAGTATTTT | CASSFPPDTQYF
TRBJ1-1 | . | . | TRBV3-1/TRBV3-2 | TGTGCCAGCAGCCAAGAACCGGGTTTAAACACTGAAGCTTTCTTT | CASSQEPGLNTEAFF
TRBJ1-5 | . | . | TRBV5-3 | TGTGCCAGAAGCCCATATCAGCCCCAGCATTTT | CARSPYQPQHF
TRBJ1-3 | . | TRBD1 | TRBV3-1/TRBV3-2 | TGTGCCAGCGGGGGGGACAGGGAGAGATCTGGAAACACCATATATTTT | CASGGDRERSGNTIYF
TRBJ2-1 | . | . | TRBV2 | TGTGCCAGCAAACAGGTTTCGGGTGAGCAGTTCTTC | CASKQVSGEQFF
TRBJ2-1 | . | . | TRBV25-1 | TGTGCCAGCACCCCCCCCCTGAGCGATGAGCAGTTCTTC | CASTPPLSDEQFF
TRBJ2-7 | . | . | TRBV5-1 | TGCGCCAGCAGCTTGGCAGGTGACGAGCAGTACTTC | CASSLAGDEQYF
TRBJ2-7 | many | TRBD2 | TRBV10-3 | TGTGCCATCAGGGCCCCGGGACTAGCGGGAGGGTCCGGGGTGTACGAGCAGTACTTC | CAIRAPGLAGGSGVYEQYF
TRBJ2-7 | . | TRBD2 | TRBV7-6 | TGTGCCAGCAGTCCAGCTCCACTAGCGGACTACGAGCAGTACTTC | CASSPAPLADYEQYF
TRBJ1-2 | . | . | TRBV24-1 | TGTGCCACCAGTGACCCTACAGTTAACTATGGCTACACCTTC | CATSDPTVNYGYTF
TRBJ2-7 | . | . | TRBV4-2 | TGTGCCAGCAGCCAAGAGCTCCTTGACAACTCCTACGAGCAGTACTTC | CASSQELLDNSYEQYF
TRBJ2-7 | . | TRBD2 | TRBV4-1 | TGCGCCAGCAGCCCTTTAGCGGGGAGCTCCTACGAGCAGTACTTC | CASSPLAGSSYEQYF
TRBJ2-3 | . | . | TRBV24-1 | TGTGCCACCAGTGAGTTGGAGAGGAGAGGACAGTATTTT | CATSELERRGQYF